This TCR beta chain came from a study of cytomegalovirus exposure and HLA in healthy donors. Study-wide points: A later analysis showed TCR association rates differing by HLA locus, peaking at DRB1 and lowest at HLA-C. It was 164 TCR beta chains that were listed as cytomegalovirus-associated. Exclusion applied to some V segments, including TRBV6-2 and TRBV6-3, as they were indistinguishable.

This clone was seen only once. Antigen specificity is unknown. Looked up from germline, CDR1 is SGHNT and CDR2 is YYREEE (reference sequence). J was trimmed by 5 bases and V by 4 bases; bases with no gene match: 13. This CDR3 has 17 residues. The study ran its PCR with 60 Vbeta and 13 Jbeta primers. This table comes from immunoSEQ multiplex PCR, and its TCRdb copy is limited to in-frame clones, with some not included. The sample holds about 150,000 clones; 79% are singletons and the top ten take 6.3%. The TCR sequence derives from a middle-aged man in good health and CMV-seropositive. The V gene is TRBV5-4, the J gene TRBJ2-4; 9 bases are shared with TRBD1. Sequenced sample: PBMCs. This CDR3 reads CASSQGTGSHQQNIQYF. The CDR3 bases are TGTGCCAGCAGCCAAGGGACAGGGAGCCACCAACAAAACATTCAGTACTTC. Full variable domain (remainder filled in from reference TRBV5-4 and TRBJ2-4): ETGVTQSPTHLIKTRGQQVTLRCSSQSGHNTVSWYQQALGQGPQFIFQYYREEENGRGNFPPRFSGLQFPNYSSELNVNALELDDSALYLCASSQGTGSHQQNIQYFGAGTRLSVL.